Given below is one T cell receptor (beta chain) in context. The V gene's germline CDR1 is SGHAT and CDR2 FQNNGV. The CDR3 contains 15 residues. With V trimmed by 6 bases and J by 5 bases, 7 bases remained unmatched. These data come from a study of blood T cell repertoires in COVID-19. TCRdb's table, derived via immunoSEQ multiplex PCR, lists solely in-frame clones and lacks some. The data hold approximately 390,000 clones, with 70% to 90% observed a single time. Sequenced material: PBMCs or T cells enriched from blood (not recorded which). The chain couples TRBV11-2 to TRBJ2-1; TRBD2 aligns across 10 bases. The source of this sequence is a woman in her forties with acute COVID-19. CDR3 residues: CASRLRSGGNNEQFF. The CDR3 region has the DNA TGTGCCAGCAGGCTCCGTAGCGGGGGGAACAATGAGCAGTTCTTC.